This passage covers 22 T cell receptor beta chains from one sample sequenced in a study of blood T cell repertoires in COVID-19. Assay: immunoSEQ multiplex PCR; the TCRdb copy retains only in-frame clones and omits some. This sample has roughly 340,000 clones; approximately 87% occur once, and the top ten carry just under 6.5%. The material sequenced was peripheral blood. These receptors were obtained from a woman aged 45-65 years with COVID-19, enrolled during active disease.

The chain links TRBV9 to TRBJ1-2; D may be TRBD1 (5 bases). This CDR3 comprises 16 residues. Germline assignment: CDR1 SGDLS and CDR2 YYNGEE. The V gene lost 3 bases and the J gene lost 5 bases, with 20 bases spanning the gap. CDR3 nucleotides: TGTGCCAGCAGCGCCCGGTACCGGGACCGGGGGTATGGCTACACCTTC. Its translation: CASSARYRDRGYGYTF.

The chain carries TRBV6-5 and TRBJ2-1; 7 nucleotides line up with TRBD1. There are 15 residues in the CDR3. The V gene end was trimmed by 6 bases and the J gene end by 2 bases; junction bases not matched to a gene: 7. Germline CDR1 is MNHEY and CDR2 is SVGAGI. In DNA, the CDR3 is TGTGCCAGCAGGAGTACGGACAGGACCTACAATGAGCAGTTCTTC. Encoded protein: CASRSTDRTYNEQFF.

The rearrangement links TRBV19 to TRBJ1-3; no reliable D call. CDR3 length: 15 residues. Germline CDR1 and CDR2: LNHDA and SQIVND (reference sequence). Trimming shortened V by 3 bases and J by 1 base, and 10 bases separated the two germline ends. CDR3 region: CASSMISGSGNTIYF. The CDR3 region has the DNA TGTGCCAGTAGTATGATTTCGGGTTCTGGAAACACCATATATTTT.

The sample holds one count of this clone. The chain couples TRBV4-3 to TRBJ2-3; possible D gene TRBD2, 7 bases. CDR1 is LGHNA, CDR2 YSLEER, per germline. Trimming left V 1 base short and J 2 bases short, with 31 bases between. This CDR3 spans 22 amino acids. CDR3 sequence (DNA): TGCGCCAGCAGCCAAGGTGGTCGATTTGGTGAGAGCGGGACACTCCACACAGATACGCAGTATTTT. Its protein product is CASSQGGRFGESGTLHTDTQYF.

This rearrangement joins TRBV12-5 to TRBJ2-5, with no clear D. Trimming took off 4 bases at V and 5 bases at J, with 14 bases between the two ends. Germline CDR1 LGHNT, CDR2 FRNRAP. The CDR3 is made up of 14 amino acids. DNA for the CDR3: TGTGCTAGTGGTTCCCCCACAGTAAGCGAGACCCAGTACTTC. Translation gives CASGSPTVSETQYF.

The chain carries TRBV12-5 and TRBJ1-1; a weak D match, TRBD1 (6 bases). The V end was cut by 0 bases, the J end by 2 bases, with 13 bases between. The germline V gene has CDR1 LGHNT and CDR2 FRNRAP. This CDR3 spans 16 amino acids. The CDR3 sequence: CASGLVSTGRNTEAFF. CDR3 sequence (DNA): TGTGCTAGTGGTTTGGTGTCGACAGGTCGCAACACTGAAGCTTTCTTT.

In its sample, this clone was seen once. The chain employs TRBV11-2 and TRBJ2-5; no clear D. This CDR3 comprises 14 residues. V was pared by 5 bases and J by 4 bases, with 14 bases between. Germline assignment: CDR1 SGHAT and CDR2 FQNNGV. CDR3 residues: CASSPGPIGETQYF. The CDR3 coding sequence is TGTGCCAGCAGCCCAGGTCCGATCGGAGAGACCCAGTACTTC.

This clone was counted once. The chain links TRBV19 to TRBJ1-2; possibly TRBD1 for D (5 bases). V was shortened by 6 bases and J by 7 bases, with 12 bases between the two germline ends. This CDR3 contains 12 residues. Germline V gives CDR1 LNHDA, CDR2 SQIVND (reference sequence). The DNA of the CDR3 is TGTGCCAGTAGGTGGGACTTAGGTGGCTACACCTTC. Translated: CASRWDLGGYTF.

The V gene is TRBV29-1, the J gene TRBJ2-1; D might be TRBD2 (5 bases). The V gene lost 3 bases and the J gene lost 7 bases, with 7 bases spanning the gap. Germline CDR1 and CDR2: SQVTM and ANQGSEA. The CDR3 consists of 11 residues. CDR3 nucleotides: TGCAGCGTTGAGAGAGGGAATGAGCAGTTCTTC. This gives the protein CSVERGNEQFF.

In DNA form, the CDR3 reads TGTGCCAGCAGCTCTCGACCCCTCCGGCGGGTGAACACTGAAGCTTTCTTT. This encodes CASSSRPLRRVNTEAFF. The rearrangement uses TRBV3-1 (or the pseudogene TRBV3-2) and TRBJ1-1, with no clear D. Trimming cost V 5 bases and J 0 bases, with 19 bases left between them. Germline CDR1 and CDR2: LGHDT and YNNKEL (reference sequence). The CDR3 consists of 17 residues.

This clone has only a few counts. The genes are TRBV7-9 and TRBJ1-1, with a weak D call TRBD1 (5 bases). The CDR3 spans 13 residues. Per the germline V gene, CDR1 is SEHNR and CDR2 is FQNEAQ (reference sequence). The V end was cut by 5 bases, the J end by 1 base, with 8 bases between. CDR3 DNA: TGTGCCAGCAGCCAAGGACAGAACACTGAAGCTTTCTTT. Its translation is CASSQGQNTEAFF.

This clone appeared once. The rearrangement uses TRBV10-3 and TRBJ2-1; a weak D match, TRBD2 (6 bases). This CDR3 has 12 amino acids. Germline CDR1 and CDR2: ENHRY and SYGVKD. V lost 2 bases to trimming and J lost 9 bases, with 8 bases between them. The CDR3 DNA follows: TGTGCCATCAGTGAGACTAGCTTTGAGCAGTTCTTC. Translated, it gives CAISETSFEQFF.

This chain links TRBV30 with TRBJ2-6, with D perhaps TRBD1 (6 bases). Germline V gene lookup returns CDR1 GTSNPN and CDR2 SVGIG (reference sequence). The CDR3 is 18 residues long. The ends were cut back, 2 bases at V and 0 bases at J, with 17 bases in the middle. Here the CDR3 DNA reads TGTGCCTGGAGTAGGGGGTCCGCGACATACTCTGGGGCCAACGTCCTGACTTTC. Its protein product is CAWSRGSATYSGANVLTF.

This chain connects TRBV28 to TRBJ1-5; D remains unclear. The CDR3 consists of 13 residues. Germline V gene sequence: CDR1 MDHEN, CDR2 SYDVKM. V shed 6 bases and J shed 6 bases, with 12 bases lying between them. CDR3 sequence (DNA): TGTGCCAGCAGAAACAGATTGGTTCAGCCCCAGCATTTT. This gives the protein CASRNRLVQPQHF.

This clone was seen a few times. V is TRBV5-1 and J is TRBJ1-1, with D possibly TRBD1 on 6 matching bases. Germline V gives CDR1 SGHRS, CDR2 YFSETQ. V lost 4 bases and J lost 1, with 11 bases in between. The CDR3 has 14 residues. For the CDR3, the DNA is TGCGCCAGCAGCGCCGGACAGCCGAACACTGAAGCTTTCTTT. This codes for CASSAGQPNTEAFF.

This clone was found once. The chain is built from TRBV5-1 and TRBJ2-1, with 7 nucleotides matching TRBD2. The trim removed 3 bases at V and 3 bases at J, leaving 12 bases unmatched. The CDR3 length is 17 residues. CDR1 is SGHRS, CDR2 YFSETQ, per germline. In nucleotides, the CDR3 is TGCGCCAGCAGCTATGGGGAGGGCCGGCTGCGCTACAATGAGCAGTTCTTC. Amino acids: CASSYGEGRLRYNEQFF.

The chain joins TRBV5-1 to TRBJ2-4; 9 bases align to TRBD2. The CDR3 is 15 amino acids. Germline-derived CDR1 and CDR2 are SGHRS and YFSETQ. J lost 11 bases, V lost 0 bases, and 9 bases had no gene match. Here the CDR3 reads CASSLVLAGQVLQYF. DNA for the CDR3: TGCGCCAGCAGCTTGGTTCTAGCGGGACAAGTGCTTCAGTACTTC.

The V gene is TRBV15, the J gene TRBJ2-3; 10 nucleotides line up with TRBD2. Per germline, CDR1 LNHNV and CDR2 YYDKDF (reference sequence). The V segment lost 0 bases and the J segment 0 bases; nucleotides outside the gene matches: 6. This CDR3 is 18 amino acids long. The CDR3 loop reads CATSRDSTLAGSTDTQYF. The CDR3 nucleotides are TGTGCCACCAGCAGAGATTCCACACTAGCGGGGAGCACAGATACGCAGTATTTT.

The J gene is TRBJ2-7, the V gene TRBV29-1; possible D gene TRBD2, 5 bases. The CDR3 covers 13 residues. From germline, CDR1 is SQVTM and CDR2 ANQGSEA. Between the trimmed V and J ends, which lost 6 bases and 3 bases, there was a span of 15 bases. CDR3 region: CSVQPGTRYEQYF. The CDR3 bases are TGCAGCGTCCAGCCGGGAACCCGCTACGAGCAGTACTTC.

The CDR3 reads CASWTGWGEKLFF. CDR3 bases: TGTGCCAGTTGGACAGGGTGGGGTGAAAAACTGTTTTTT. The genes are TRBV19 and TRBJ1-4, with 8 bases fitting TRBD1. The CDR3 runs 13 residues. Germline V CDR1 and CDR2: LNHDA, SQIVND (reference sequence). V lost 8 bases and J lost 7; bases outside the gene matches: 6.

The V and J genes are TRBV19 and TRBJ1-2; 7 bases match TRBD1. The CDR3 sequence is 14 residues long. CDR1 and CDR2 from the germline V gene are LNHDA and SQIVND (reference sequence). With 3 bases clipped from V and 8 bases from J, the junction kept 9 bases outside the gene matches. The CDR3 bases are TGTGCCAGTAGTATTCCGGGGACAGTTCGGGGCTACACCTTC. Translating gives CASSIPGTVRGYTF.

The gene calls are TRBV5-1 and TRBJ1-5; no firm D call. This CDR3 is built from 14 residues. From germline, CDR1 is SGHRS and CDR2 YFSETQ. Trimming left V 0 bases short and J 9 bases short, with 13 bases between. The CDR3 DNA sequence: TGCGCCAGCAGCTTGGGTTCGGGTTCCGGGCCCCAGCATTTT. The encoded protein is CASSLGSGSGPQHF.